One and the same sample provided the 29 T cell receptor beta chains below, sequenced in a study of T cells in Graves' hyperthyroidism and ophthalmopathy. Amplified TCR beta CDR3 regions came from RNA transcripts. First-round RT-PCR with HTBI primers amplified the TCR CDR3 region. TCRdb passed the multiplex PCR reads through MiXCR, listing each CDR3 protein once. The sample consists of hundreds of thousands of distinct CDR3 sequences, over 11% of them appearing once. The sequencing sample was made of blood. Receptors originate from a woman aged 30 to 39 with Graves' hyperthyroidism.

This clonotype has ten or more counts. V and J are TRBV2 and TRBJ2-7; 15 bases fit TRBD2. The CDR3 has 16 residues. The germline CDR1 and CDR2 sequences are SNHLY and FYNNEI. V lost 7 bases to trimming and J lost 1 base; unmatched junction nucleotides: 5. CDR3 in amino acids: CASIPGLAGGSYEQYF. DNA for the CDR3: TGTGCCAGCATCCCGGGACTAGCGGGAGGTTCCTACGAGCAGTACTTC. Together with reference TRBV2 and TRBJ2-7, the CDR3 gives the full variable domain: EPEVTQTPSHQVTQMGQEVILRCVPISNHLYFYWYRQILGQKVEFLVSFYNNEISEKSEIFDDQFSVERPDGSNFTLKIRSTKLEDSAMYFCASIPGLAGGSYEQYFGPGTRLTVT.

This clonotype was observed a handful of times. The CDR3 loop is CASSERGRSPLHF. The CDR3 DNA sequence: TGTGCCAGCAGTGAACGGGGGCGATCACCCCTCCACTTT. The rearrangement uses TRBV6-1 and TRBJ1-6; the D gene is possibly TRBD1 (6 bases). CDR3 length equals 13 residues. Per germline, CDR1 MNHNS and CDR2 SASEGT. Trimming took 2 bases from V and 10 from J, leaving 9 bases between them.

This clonotype was seen many times. The rearrangement uses TRBV6-5 and TRBJ2-3; D remains ambiguous. The CDR3 covers 14 residues. The V and J ends lost 5 bases and 7 bases respectively, with 16 bases between them. Germline assignment: CDR1 MNHEY and CDR2 SVGAGI. CDR3 residues: CASSIERRWNTQYF. In nucleotides, the CDR3 is TGTGCCAGCAGTATCGAGAGGCGGTGGAATACGCAGTATTTT.

Ten or more counts support this clonotype. The CDR3 DNA reads TGTGCCAGCAGTCCCCTAGCGGGAGGGGCGGGCGAGCAGTACTTC. Translating it yields CASSPLAGGAGEQYF. The gene calls are TRBV28 and TRBJ2-7; 12 nucleotides match TRBD2. The CDR3 totals 15 residues. J was trimmed by 6 bases and V by 5 bases; bases with no gene match: 8. Germline CDR1 MDHEN, CDR2 SYDVKM. Complete variable domain (other parts from reference TRBV28 and TRBJ2-7): DVKVTQSSRYLVKRTGEKVFLECVQDMDHENMFWYRQDPGLGLRLIYFSYDVKMKEKGDIPEGYSVSREKKERFSLILESASTNQTSMYLCASSPLAGGAGEQYFGPGTRLTVT.

This clonotype was recorded at least ten times. The chain combines TRBV20-1 with TRBJ1-5; no clear D gene. Germline V gene sequence: CDR1 DFQATT, CDR2 SNEGSKA (reference sequence). This CDR3 region has 12 residues. The V end lost 2 bases, the J end lost 3 bases, and 5 bases lay between the germline ends. The CDR3 region has the DNA TGCAGTGCTAGACAGATCAATCAGCCCCAGCATTTT. Translation gives CSARQINQPQHF.

This clonotype occurred many times. The chain is built from TRBV12-3 or TRBV12-4 and TRBJ2-1; TRBD1 is a possible D gene (5 bases). Trimming left V 7 bases short and J 8 bases short, with 21 bases between. CDR3 length equals 15 residues. The CDR3 sequence is CASTYLGPAKDEQFF. The CDR3 region has the DNA TGTGCCAGCACCTACCTGGGGCCCGCTAAGGATGAGCAGTTCTTC.

The J gene is TRBJ2-3, the V gene TRBV28, with 7 bases identical to TRBD2. The V gene end was trimmed by 6 bases and the J gene end by 1 base; junction bases not matched to a gene: 10. This CDR3 has 16 residues. Looked up from germline, CDR1 is MDHEN and CDR2 is SYDVKM. The CDR3 protein is CASSLVGGSGTDTQYF. Written as DNA, the CDR3 is TGTGCCAGCAGCCTCGTTGGCGGGAGCGGCACAGATACGCAGTATTTT.

To note about this clonotype: This likely comes from a read error, as the CDR3 has no conserved phenylalanine or tryptophan at its end. The chain has TRBV19 and TRBJ2-5, with 8 bases lining up with TRBD2. The germline gives CDR1 LNHDA, CDR2 SQIVND (reference sequence). The trim removed 10 bases at V and 3 bases at J, leaving 19 bases unmatched. This CDR3 is 17 amino acids long. The CDR3 coding sequence is TGTGCCACAAAACCCGGGGTTTTCACTAGCGGAAAAGAGACCCAGTACGTC. Protein: CATKPGVFTSGKETQYV.

This clonotype has a handful of counts. The V and J genes are TRBV20-1 and TRBJ1-5; tentatively, D is TRBD1 (5 bases). Per germline, CDR1 DFQATT and CDR2 SNEGSKA (reference sequence). The CDR3 runs 14 residues. V lost 6 bases and J 4 bases, leaving 16 bases between the germline ends. CDR3 in amino acids: CSAPPGRENQPQHF. The CDR3 nucleotides are TGCAGTGCGCCTCCGGGACGAGAAAATCAGCCCCAGCATTTT.

This clonotype was observed a few times. This chain uses TRBV5-1 with TRBJ1-2; D is uncertain. Trimming stripped 5 bases from V and 4 bases from J, with 12 bases between. The CDR3 sequence is 13 residues long. Germline CDR1 SGHRS, CDR2 YFSETQ. The chain's CDR3 is CASSQRTGYGYTF. The CDR3 region has the DNA TGCGCCAGCAGTCAACGAACCGGCTATGGCTACACCTTC.

This clonotype was seen more than once but under ten times. The J gene is TRBJ2-3, the V gene TRBV18; 7 bases match TRBD2. J was trimmed by 3 bases and V by 3 bases; bases with no gene match: 3. CDR1 is KGHSH and CDR2 is LQKENI in the germline V gene. The CDR3 runs 14 residues. CDR3 loop: CASSPSGTTDTQYF. CDR3 in DNA: TGTGCCAGCTCACCCAGCGGGACTACAGATACGCAGTATTTT.

In its sample, this clonotype was seen many times. The V and J genes are TRBV2 and TRBJ1-2; possible D gene TRBD1, 5 bases. V lost 7 bases to trimming and J lost 2 bases, with 20 bases between them. This CDR3 has 16 amino acids. The germline CDR1 and CDR2 sequences are SNHLY and FYNNEI. The CDR3: CASKEYTGRSNYGYTF. CDR3 nucleotide sequence: TGTGCCAGCAAAGAGTACACGGGACGGTCCAACTATGGCTACACCTTC. Variable domain in full (rest from reference TRBV2 and TRBJ1-2): EPEVTQTPSHQVTQMGQEVILRCVPISNHLYFYWYRQILGQKVEFLVSFYNNEISEKSEIFDDQFSVERPDGSNFTLKIRSTKLEDSAMYFCASKEYTGRSNYGYTFGSGTRLTVV.

In its sample, this clonotype was seen many times. The chain joins TRBV28 to TRBJ1-6; D gene unclear. Germline V lookup: CDR1 MDHEN, CDR2 SYDVKM. The CDR3 runs 14 residues. V lost 5 bases and J 7 bases, leaving 12 bases between the germline ends. The CDR3 DNA is TGTGCCAGCAGTCCCGACGGGAGAAATTCACCCCTCCACTTT. Protein sequence: CASSPDGRNSPLHF.

In this sample, this clonotype turned up many times. This chain uses TRBV12-3 or TRBV12-4 with TRBJ2-4; possible D gene TRBD2, 5 bases. The CDR3 runs to 16 residues. Trimming removed 5 bases at V and 0 bases at J, with 14 bases between. The CDR3 loop reads CASSPTRTLAKNIQYF. CDR3 nucleotides: TGTGCCAGCAGTCCCACCCGGACTTTAGCCAAAAACATTCAGTACTTC.

This clonotype was observed a few times. This chain uses TRBV20-1 with TRBJ2-3; 11 bases match TRBD2. This CDR3 spans 14 amino acids. V lost 8 bases and J lost 1; bases outside the gene matches: 5. Germline V lookup: CDR1 DFQATT, CDR2 SNEGSKA (reference sequence). DNA of the CDR3: TGCAGTCTACTAGCGGGAGAGGGCACAGATACGCAGTATTTT. Amino acid sequence: CSLLAGEGTDTQYF.

On this clonotype: The junction and the germline gene differ at one end; a read error may be behind it. This rearrangement joins TRBV6-1 to TRBJ2-7, with no clear D. The germline V gene has CDR1 MNHNS and CDR2 SASEGT. The CDR3 is made up of 14 amino acids. The CDR3 region has the DNA TGTGCCAGCAGACTATCCGTAATCTCCTTCGAGCAGTACTTC. The encoded protein is CASRLSVISFEQYF.

In its sample, this clonotype was seen many times. The chain has TRBV12-3 or TRBV12-4 and TRBJ2-5; 13 bases line up with TRBD2. The CDR3 totals 15 residues. J gave up 4 bases and V 5 bases, and 4 bases lay outside the gene matches. The CDR3 sequence: CASSPGTSGAETQYF. The CDR3 nucleotides read TGTGCCAGCAGTCCAGGGACTAGCGGGGCAGAGACCCAGTACTTC.

The chain carries TRBV4-2 and TRBJ2-5; 8 positions agree with TRBD1. With 3 bases clipped from V and 1 base from J, the junction kept 7 bases outside the gene matches. The V gene's germline CDR1 is LGHNA and CDR2 YNFKEQ. The CDR3 has 16 amino acids. CDR3 amino acids: CASSHPPDRVQETQYF. DNA of the CDR3: TGTGCCAGCAGCCACCCCCCGGACAGGGTCCAAGAGACCCAGTACTTC.

This clonotype was seen ten or more times. The chain couples TRBV5-1 to TRBJ2-1; 9 bases agree with TRBD1. The V segment lost 4 bases and the J segment 4 bases; nucleotides outside the gene matches: 6. This CDR3 contains 15 residues. Germline values: CDR1 SGHRS, CDR2 YFSETQ. CDR3 loop: CASSVGTGSYNEQFF. The DNA of the CDR3 is TGCGCCAGCAGCGTGGGGACAGGGAGTTACAATGAGCAGTTCTTC. The variable domain in full, with the rest retrieved from reference TRBV5-1 and TRBJ2-1, is KAGVTQTPRYLIKTRGQQVTLSCSPISGHRSVSWYQQTPGQGLQFLFEYFSETQRNKGNFPGRFSGRQFSNSRSEMNVSTLELGDSALYLCASSVGTGSYNEQFFGPGTRLTVL.

The gene calls are TRBV7-9 and TRBJ1-1; possibly TRBD1 for D (5 bases). This CDR3 is 17 amino acids long. V was pared by 2 bases and J by 1 base, with 17 bases between. Germline V gives CDR1 SEHNR, CDR2 FQNEAQ (reference sequence). CDR3 protein: CASSLSGGGGPNTEAFF. The DNA for the CDR3 is TGTGCCAGCAGCTTATCCGGGGGGGGGGGTCCGAACACTGAAGCTTTCTTT. The full variable domain, in which reference TRBV7-9 and TRBJ1-1 provide the parts outside the CDR3, is DTGVSQNPRHKITKRGQNVTFRCDPISEHNRLYWYRQTLGQGPEFLTYFQNEAQLEKSRLLSDRFSAERPKGSFSTLEIQRTEQGDSAMYLCASSLSGGGGPNTEAFFGQGTRLTVV.

This rearrangement joins TRBV13 to TRBJ2-7; 13 bases are shared with TRBD2. V dropped 2 bases and J dropped 7; count of bases not matched to a gene: 11. This CDR3 spans 17 amino acids. Germline assignment: CDR1 PRHDT and CDR2 FYEKMQ (reference sequence). CDR3 amino acids: CASSLSGTSGVLWEQYF. CDR3 in DNA: TGTGCCAGCAGCTTATCCGGGACTAGCGGGGTTCTTTGGGAGCAGTACTTC.

This clonotype occurred a few times. The V call is TRBV18, the J call TRBJ2-7, with a weak D call TRBD2 (5 bases). This CDR3 region has 15 residues. Per germline, CDR1 KGHSH and CDR2 LQKENI. Trimming shortened V by 3 bases and J by 3 bases, and 15 bases separated the two germline ends. The CDR3 bases are TGTGCCAGCTCACCCCCGTTGGGAGTGTTCTACGAGCAGTACTTC. Translating gives CASSPPLGVFYEQYF.

This clonotype has more than one count but fewer than ten. A read error may explain this, as a much larger clone is one base away. V gene TRBV2 combines with J gene TRBJ1-5; 9 nucleotides match TRBD1. The CDR3 has 18 residues. Losses at the gene ends were 3 bases for V and 7 bases for J; bases not matched to a gene: 16. Germline CDR1 and CDR2: SNHLY and FYNNEI. The CDR3 here is CASSDHPDRGGGRQPQHF. CDR3 coding DNA: TGTGCCAGCAGTGACCATCCCGACAGGGGGGGTGGACGGCAGCCCCAGCATTTT.

This clonotype was seen a few times. The chain employs TRBV29-1 and TRBJ2-7, with a tentative D call TRBD2 (5 bases). This CDR3 contains 12 residues. The V end lost 6 bases, the J end lost 3 bases, and 12 bases lay between the germline ends. Germline-derived CDR1 and CDR2 are SQVTM and ANQGSEA. The CDR3 nucleotides are TGCAGCGTCGAGGGAACGGGCTACGAGCAGTACTTC. This sequence encodes CSVEGTGYEQYF.

The table lists this clonotype with a few counts. V and J are TRBV19 and TRBJ1-1; the match to TRBD1 covers 7 bases. CDR1 and CDR2 (germline): LNHDA, SQIVND (reference sequence). The CDR3 has 16 residues. V lost 3 bases, J lost 5 bases, and 12 bases stayed unmatched. The CDR3 region is CASSIDRGGGLTEAFF. The CDR3 DNA reads as TGTGCCAGTAGTATCGACCGTGGAGGGGGCTTGACTGAAGCTTTCTTT.

This clonotype was detected ten times or more. V usage is TRBV20-1 and J usage is TRBJ2-1, with D possibly matching TRBD2 (7 bases). Germline assignment: CDR1 DFQATT and CDR2 SNEGSKA (reference sequence). The V gene lost 3 bases and the J gene lost 2 bases, with 14 bases spanning the gap. This CDR3 has 15 residues. CDR3 nucleotides: TGCAGTGCTAGGGGGGGGCTAGCGGCCTACAATGAGCAGTTCTTC. This encodes CSARGGLAAYNEQFF.

This clonotype was seen many times. V is TRBV10-2 and J is TRBJ1-1; 8 bases line up with TRBD1. This CDR3 is 12 amino acids long. Germline assignment: CDR1 WSHSY and CDR2 SAAADI. Trimming removed 7 bases from V and 8 bases from J; junction bases left unmatched: 6. This CDR3 is CASTTTGVEAFF. CDR3 in DNA: TGCGCCAGCACTACGACAGGGGTGGAAGCTTTCTTT.

This clonotype was observed a handful of times. The CDR3: CASSKGSVYEQYF. The CDR3 DNA sequence: TGTGCCAGCAGCAAAGGTAGCGTCTACGAGCAGTACTTC. V gene TRBV9 combines with J gene TRBJ2-7; possible D gene TRBD2, 5 bases. The ends were cut back, 4 bases at V and 3 bases at J, with 11 bases in the middle. The CDR3 extends over 13 amino acids. Germline CDR1 reads SGDLS; CDR2 reads YYNGEE.

Many counts were recorded for this clonotype. The rearrangement uses TRBV12-3 or TRBV12-4 and TRBJ1-1; the match to TRBD1 covers 8 bases. The CDR3 totals 15 residues. The V and J ends lost 5 bases and 0 bases, in that order; junction bases with no gene match: 5. The CDR3 here is CASSPRQGMNTEAFF. CDR3 DNA sequence: TGTGCCAGCAGTCCTAGACAGGGGATGAACACTGAAGCTTTCTTT.